The 10 T cell receptor beta chains in this list originate from one sample, sequenced in a study of cytomegalovirus exposure and HLA in healthy donors. The PCR used 60 Vbeta and 13 Jbeta primers. Generated by immunoSEQ multiplex PCR, the TCRdb table keeps only in-frame clones and is missing some. The sample shows approximately 200,000 clones, roughly 79% of them seen only once. Sequencing used PBMCs. The receptors were sampled from a woman under 30 in good health and CMV-seronegative.

This chain connects TRBV28 to TRBJ2-7; D is perhaps TRBD1 (6 bases). CDR3 size: 14 residues. Germline V lookup: CDR1 MDHEN, CDR2 SYDVKM. Trimming took 6 bases from V and 3 from J, leaving 15 bases between them. CDR3 loop: CASSPLLGGYEQYF. The CDR3 DNA reads as TGTGCCAGCAGCCCCCTGTTAGGGGGCTACGAGCAGTACTTC.

The V gene is TRBV9, the J gene TRBJ1-2; 12 nucleotides agree with TRBD1. V lost 5 bases to trimming and J lost 6 bases; unmatched junction nucleotides: 8. Germline CDR1 and CDR2: SGDLS and YYNGEE. The CDR3 contains 15 residues. For the CDR3, the DNA is TGTGCCAGCAGTGGAGGGACAGGGGGCTATAATGGCTACACCTTC. It is translated as CASSGGTGGYNGYTF.

The CDR3 DNA is TGCAGCGTTGGGGGGGGCAATCAGCCCCAGCATTTT. As protein: CSVGGGNQPQHF. This chain joins TRBV29-1 and TRBJ1-5; the D gene is possibly TRBD1 (5 bases). V shed 4 bases and J shed 2 bases, with 6 bases lying between them. Germline V gene lookup returns CDR1 SQVTM and CDR2 ANQGSEA. The CDR3 consists of 12 residues. Filled out from reference TRBV29-1 and TRBJ1-5, the complete variable domain reads SAVISQKPSRDICQRGTSLTIQCQVDSQVTMMFWYRQQPGQSLTLIATANQGSEATYESGFVIDKFPISRPNLTFSTLTVSNMSPEDSSIYLCSVGGGNQPQHFGDGTRLSIL.

This sequence joins TRBV4-3 and TRBJ1-1; possible D gene TRBD1, 5 bases. CDR1 and CDR2 (germline): LGHNA, YSLEER. Trimming removed 1 base at V and 1 base at J, with 10 bases between. This CDR3 is 15 amino acids long. CDR3 nucleotide sequence: TGCGCCAGCAGCCAAGCGGCCAGGGAGAACACTGAAGCTTTCTTT. Its protein product is CASSQAARENTEAFF.

The chain has TRBV10-3 and TRBJ2-3; unclear D gene. The length of the CDR3 is 11 residues. From germline, CDR1 is ENHRY and CDR2 SYGVKD. V lost 2 bases to trimming and J lost 12 bases, with 9 bases between them. The CDR3 is CAISEALAQYF. The CDR3 coding sequence is TGTGCCATCAGTGAGGCCTTGGCACAGTATTTT.

This clone was counted a few times. This chain uses TRBV5-6 with TRBJ2-5; D gene unclear. This CDR3 is built from 13 residues. V was clipped by 0 bases and J by 7 bases, with 10 bases between them. Germline V CDR1 and CDR2: SGHDT, YYEEEE. The DNA of the CDR3 is TGTGCCAGCAGCTTGGGCGTCTTTGGGACCCAGTACTTC. The encoded protein is CASSLGVFGTQYF.

This CDR3 reads CASSPLRGQDSYEQYF. CDR3 DNA: TGTGCCAGCAGCCCCCTTCGGGGACAAGACTCCTACGAGCAGTACTTC. This chain links TRBV28 with TRBJ2-7, with D possibly matching TRBD1 (6 bases). V lost 6 bases and J 0 bases, leaving 18 bases between the germline ends. The V gene's germline CDR1 is MDHEN and CDR2 SYDVKM. The CDR3 contains 16 residues.

This clone has only a few counts. The genes are TRBV2 and TRBJ2-7, with 7 bases aligning to TRBD2. The V and J ends lost 7 bases and 2 bases, in that order; junction bases with no gene match: 5. The CDR3 spans 13 residues. In germline, CDR1 is SNHLY, CDR2 FYNNEI. The CDR3 loop is CASKTSGAYEQYF. The CDR3 DNA sequence: TGTGCCAGCAAAACCAGCGGGGCCTACGAGCAGTACTTC.

CDR3 sequence: CASRTTVTRLSNSPLHF. CDR3 DNA sequence: TGTGCCAGCAGAACGACAGTCACAAGGCTTAGTAATTCACCCCTCCACTTT. The chain has TRBV2 and TRBJ1-6; D perhaps matches TRBD1 (5 bases). Trimming took 6 bases from V and 6 from J, leaving 21 bases between them. Germline CDR1 reads SNHLY; CDR2 reads FYNNEI. CDR3 length equals 17 residues. Filled out from reference TRBV2 and TRBJ1-6, the complete variable domain reads EPEVTQTPSHQVTQMGQEVILRCVPISNHLYFYWYRQILGQKVEFLVSFYNNEISEKSEIFDDQFSVERPDGSNFTLKIRSTKLEDSAMYFCASRTTVTRLSNSPLHFGNGTRLTVT.

The V and J genes are TRBV5-1 and TRBJ2-3, with D uncertain. V was trimmed by 5 bases and J by 2 bases, leaving 9 bases between them. This CDR3 comprises 13 residues. CDR1 is SGHRS and CDR2 is YFSETQ in the germline V gene. CDR3 sequence (DNA): TGCGCCAGCAGGCCAGACTCCACAGATACGCAGTATTTT. Its protein product is CASRPDSTDTQYF.